The rows below give T cell receptor beta chains drawn from one sample of a study of T cells in Graves' hyperthyroidism and ophthalmopathy. TCRdb reprocessed the multiplex PCR reads with MiXCR, giving one entry per CDR3 protein. The sample consists of hundreds of thousands of distinct CDR3 sequences, about 20% of them appearing once. Material for sequencing was blood. The receptors were gathered from a man aged 30 to 39 with Graves' ophthalmopathy. Each CDR3 is given with its conserved first and last residue. D genes are given only for firm matches. Part of the rows lack a size; the others show once, few, many or a class for expanded clones.

D gene: TRBD1
V gene: TRBV20-1
J gene: TRBJ1-2
clone size: .
CDR3 DNA: TGCAGTGCTACCGCGGGGACAGTCTATGGCTACACCTTC
CDR3 protein: CSATAGTVYGYTF

D gene: TRBD1
V gene: TRBV28
J gene: TRBJ1-6
clone size: .
CDR3 DNA: TGTGCCAGCAGTCCATCAGGGGGTTCACCCCTCCACTTT
CDR3 protein: CASSPSGGSPLHF

D gene: TRBD2
V gene: TRBV4-2
J gene: TRBJ2-3
clone size: few
CDR3 DNA: TGTGCCAGCAGCCGCCCGGGACTAGCGGGAAACCCAGCTAGCACAGATACGCAGTATTTT
CDR3 protein: CASSRPGLAGNPASTDTQYF

D gene: .
V gene: TRBV28
J gene: TRBJ1-4
clone size: few
CDR3 DNA: TGTGCCAGCAAGGAAGGGGGGGGGGGGAATGAAAAACTGTTTTTT
CDR3 protein: CASKEGGGGNEKLFF

D gene: TRBD1
V gene: TRBV27
J gene: TRBJ1-1
clone size: .
CDR3 DNA: TGTGCCACCACACAGGGGGCCACTGAAGCTTTCTTT
CDR3 protein: CATTQGATEAFF

D gene: .
V gene: TRBV28
J gene: TRBJ2-7
clone size: .
CDR3 DNA: TGTGCCACCTCTTTAGGTCTCCGTGGTCTTCGCGAGCAGTACTTC
CDR3 protein: CATSLGLRGLREQYF

D gene: .
V gene: TRBV12-3/TRBV12-4
J gene: TRBJ1-2
clone size: few
CDR3 DNA: TGTGCCAGCAGTTTTCCGGGACACGTCTATGGCTACACCTTC
CDR3 protein: CASSFPGHVYGYTF

D gene: TRBD2
V gene: TRBV2
J gene: TRBJ2-7
clone size: many
CDR3 DNA: TGTGCCAGCACTGAGCATGGACTAGCGGGTAGATACGAGCAGTACTTC
CDR3 protein: CASTEHGLAGRYEQYF

D gene: .
V gene: TRBV11-1
J gene: TRBJ2-2
clone size: many
CDR3 DNA: TGTGCCAGCAGCTTATACGGCACGGGCACGAACACCGGGGAGCTGTTTTTT
CDR3 protein: CASSLYGTGTNTGELFF

D gene: .
V gene: TRBV18
J gene: TRBJ2-7
clone size: few
CDR3 DNA: TGTGCCAGCTCACCCGGGCCTTACGAGCAGCACTTC
CDR3 protein: CASSPGPYEQHF

D gene: .
V gene: TRBV30
J gene: TRBJ1-6
clone size: many
CDR3 DNA: TGTGCCAGCCCTACGCTCGACGGTGGTAATTCACCCCTCCACTTT
CDR3 protein: CASPTLDGGNSPLHF

D gene: .
V gene: TRBV9
J gene: TRBJ1-6
clone size: few
CDR3 DNA: TGTGCCAGCAGCGTAGAAGGGGCGGGTTCACCCCTCCACTTT
CDR3 protein: CASSVEGAGSPLHF

D gene: .
V gene: TRBV27
J gene: TRBJ2-1
clone size: .
CDR3 DNA: TGTGCCAGCACCGGGGCGAGCTCCTACAATGAGCAGTTCTTC
CDR3 protein: CASTGASSYNEQFF

D gene: .
V gene: TRBV29-1
J gene: TRBJ2-7
clone size: .
CDR3 DNA: TGCAGCGTTGCGGCCCCGGGCTTGTACGAGCAGTACTTC
CDR3 protein: CSVAAPGLYEQYF

D gene: .
V gene: TRBV3-1
J gene: TRBJ2-5
clone size: many
CDR3 DNA: TGTGCCAGCAGTCAACAGGGAAAAGAGACCCAGTACTTC
CDR3 protein: CASSQQGKETQYF

D gene: TRBD2
V gene: TRBV7-2
J gene: TRBJ2-3
clone size: many
CDR3 DNA: TGTGCCAGCAGCTTCCAGCGGGGTGGCACAGATACGCAGTATTTT
CDR3 protein: CASSFQRGGTDTQYF

D gene: .
V gene: TRBV18
J gene: TRBJ1-6
clone size: few
CDR3 DNA: TGTGCCAGCTCAAAAGAGGGGAATTCACCCCTCCACTTT
CDR3 protein: CASSKEGNSPLHF

D gene: .
V gene: TRBV29-1
J gene: TRBJ2-7
clone size: many
CDR3 DNA: TGCAGCGTTGTTTTGGGGCTTAGCTCCTACGAGCAGTACTTC
CDR3 protein: CSVVLGLSSYEQYF

D gene: .
V gene: TRBV30
J gene: TRBJ2-7
clone size: .
CDR3 DNA: TGTGCCTGGGAAGCGGGACAAGGGGGGGAGGAGCAGTACTTC
CDR3 protein: CAWEAGQGGEEQYF

D gene: TRBD2
V gene: TRBV15
J gene: TRBJ2-6
clone size: .
CDR3 DNA: TGTGCCACCAGCAGACCTCGTCGTAGCGGGGGGGACACCTCTGGGGCCAACGTCCTGACTTTC
CDR3 protein: CATSRPRRSGGDTSGANVLTF

D gene: .
V gene: TRBV7-2
J gene: TRBJ1-5
clone size: .
CDR3 DNA: TGTGCCAGCAGCTTAGGGGCAGGGGTCAGCAATCAGCCCCAGCATTTT
CDR3 protein: CASSLGAGVSNQPQHF

D gene: TRBD2
V gene: TRBV28
J gene: TRBJ2-1
clone size: .
CDR3 DNA: TGTGCCAGCAGTTTGGAGCGGGATGTGTACAATGAGCAGTTCTTC
CDR3 protein: CASSLERDVYNEQFF

D gene: TRBD2
V gene: TRBV28
J gene: TRBJ2-7
clone size: many
CDR3 DNA: TGTGCCAGCAGTTTATCCCTTGGGAGCGGGGAAAGCTACGAGCAGTACTTC
CDR3 protein: CASSLSLGSGESYEQYF

D gene: .
V gene: TRBV4-1
J gene: TRBJ1-6
clone size: few
CDR3 DNA: TGCGCCAGCAGCCAAGGCGAGCAGTCCAATTCACCCCTCCACTTT
CDR3 protein: CASSQGEQSNSPLHF

D gene: .
V gene: TRBV9
J gene: TRBJ1-1
clone size: once
CDR3 DNA: TGTGCCAGCAGCAACTCCGGGACGGTGAACACTGAAGCTTTCTTT
CDR3 protein: CASSNSGTVNTEAFF

D gene: .
V gene: TRBV11-2
J gene: TRBJ2-1
clone size: many
CDR3 DNA: TGTGCCAGCAGCTTCCCCGGGGACTCCTACAATGAGCAGTTCTTC
CDR3 protein: CASSFPGDSYNEQFF

D gene: TRBD1
V gene: TRBV12-3/TRBV12-4
J gene: TRBJ1-1
clone size: few
CDR3 DNA: TGTGCCAGCAACCTGGACAGGGTGAACACTGAAGCTTTCTTT
CDR3 protein: CASNLDRVNTEAFF

D gene: .
V gene: TRBV20-1
J gene: TRBJ1-1
clone size: .
CDR3 DNA: TGCAGTGCTACGACAATTCCGAACACTGAAGCTTTCTTT
CDR3 protein: CSATTIPNTEAFF

D gene: .
V gene: TRBV28
J gene: TRBJ1-2
clone size: .
CDR3 DNA: TGTGCCAGCAGTCGGGGGACCTATGGCTACACCTTC
CDR3 protein: CASSRGTYGYTF

D gene: .
V gene: TRBV27
J gene: TRBJ2-1
clone size: .
CDR3 DNA: TGTGCCAGCAGCTTACCTAGCGCTGGATACAATGAGCAGTTCTTC
CDR3 protein: CASSLPSAGYNEQFF

D gene: .
V gene: TRBV7-2
J gene: TRBJ1-3
clone size: few
CDR3 DNA: TGTGCCAGCAGCTTAGTTCGAGCAGACACCATATATTTT
CDR3 protein: CASSLVRADTIYF

D gene: .
V gene: TRBV12-3/TRBV12-4
J gene: TRBJ2-1
clone size: many
CDR3 DNA: TGTGCCAGCAGTTTCGGGTACTTTGAGCAGTTCTTC
CDR3 protein: CASSFGYFEQFF

D gene: TRBD1
V gene: TRBV30
J gene: TRBJ1-6
clone size: many
CDR3 DNA: TGTGCCTGGAGGGGACAGTGGAATTCACCCCTCCACTTT
CDR3 protein: CAWRGQWNSPLHF

D gene: .
V gene: TRBV28
J gene: TRBJ2-1
clone size: .
CDR3 DNA: TGTGCCAGCAGCCGGGACCCCGACAATGAGCAGTTCTTC
CDR3 protein: CASSRDPDNEQFF

D gene: .
V gene: TRBV7-9
J gene: TRBJ2-1
clone size: few
CDR3 DNA: TGTGCCAGCAGTTCAGGTGCCCTCGATGAGCAGTTCTTC
CDR3 protein: CASSSGALDEQFF

D gene: .
V gene: TRBV19
J gene: TRBJ1-3
clone size: few
CDR3 DNA: TGTGCCAGTAGTAGAGAACTTCTCCACTCTGGAAACACCATATATTTT
CDR3 protein: CASSRELLHSGNTIYF

D gene: .
V gene: TRBV29-1
J gene: TRBJ1-2
clone size: many
CDR3 DNA: TGCAGCGTTGAACCAGGCGAGTCCTATGGCTACACCTTC
CDR3 protein: CSVEPGESYGYTF

D gene: .
V gene: TRBV30
J gene: TRBJ2-5
clone size: few
CDR3 DNA: TGTGCCTGGAGCGTAGAGACCCAGTACTTC
CDR3 protein: CAWSVETQYF

D gene: .
V gene: TRBV7-2
J gene: TRBJ2-1
clone size: few
CDR3 DNA: TGTGCCAGCAGCCCCTGGGGAGGTGAGCAGTTCTTC
CDR3 protein: CASSPWGGEQFF

D gene: TRBD2
V gene: TRBV28
J gene: TRBJ2-5
clone size: many
CDR3 DNA: TGTGCCAGCAGCCGGGAGGGCGGTCTATTCCAAGAGACCCAGTACTTC
CDR3 protein: CASSREGGLFQETQYF

D gene: TRBD2
V gene: TRBV6-1
J gene: TRBJ2-7
clone size: many
CDR3 DNA: TGTGCCAGCAGTTGGACTAGCGGGAGGCCCCACGAGCAGTACTTC
CDR3 protein: CASSWTSGRPHEQYF

D gene: .
V gene: TRBV3-1
J gene: TRBJ1-5
clone size: few
CDR3 DNA: TGTGCCAGCAGCCAAGGTCCAGCCAGGGGACTCAATCAGCCCCAGCATTTT
CDR3 protein: CASSQGPARGLNQPQHF

D gene: TRBD1
V gene: TRBV27
J gene: TRBJ2-7
clone size: many
CDR3 DNA: TGTGCCAGCAGTCGCACGGGACAGGGGCCAACCAGCTCCTACGAGCAGTACTTC
CDR3 protein: CASSRTGQGPTSSYEQYF

D gene: .
V gene: TRBV6-1
J gene: TRBJ1-1
clone size: many
CDR3 DNA: TGTGCCAGCAGTTACCCGGGACAGAACACTGAAGCTTTCTTT
CDR3 protein: CASSYPGQNTEAFF

D gene: TRBD2
V gene: TRBV2
J gene: TRBJ2-7
clone size: .
CDR3 DNA: TGTGCCAGCAGAAAGACTAGCGGGAGCCCCTACGAGCAGTACTTC
CDR3 protein: CASRKTSGSPYEQYF